Listed below are T cell receptor beta chains from one sample, sequenced in a study of blood T cells in healthy people across ages. TCRdb processed the 5' RACE reads anew with MiXCR; each CDR3 protein has one entry. The sample lists fewer than 650,000 distinct CDR3 sequences; around a quarter were seen once. These data were also filed under a second study, of T cells of mothers and their children.

The sample consisted of blood. These receptors were taken from a boy aged 2-15 years in good health. CDR3s include the opening cysteine and the closing phenylalanine or tryptophan. The D gene is left open where the match is weak. Not all rows give a size; the values are once, few, many and, for expanded clones, a class.

d_call	v_call	clone_size	cdr3_length	j_call	cdr3_nt	cdr3_aa
TRBD2	TRBV7-8	few	16	TRBJ2-3	TGTGCCAGCAGCCCCCCGGGAGGCGGGAGAACAGATACGCAGTATTTT	CASSPPGGGRTDTQYF
.	TRBV11-2	.	15	TRBJ1-2	TGTGCCAGCAGTCAAACAGCACCTAGACGCTATGGCTACACCTTC	CASSQTAPRRYGYTF
TRBD1	TRBV11-2	few	16	TRBJ2-2	TGTGCCAGCGGCTCCCTCGGGACAGGAAACACCGGGGAGCTGTTTTTT	CASGSLGTGNTGELFF
.	TRBV5-1	.	17	TRBJ2-3	TGCGCCAGCAGCTTGGTTGGGGGAAGCGGGAGCACAGATACGCAGTATTTT	CASSLVGGSGSTDTQYF
TRBD1	TRBV4-1	.	15	TRBJ2-7	TGTGCCAGCAGCCAGGGGACAGGGGGGACCTACGAGCAGTACTTC	CASSQGTGGTYEQYF
.	TRBV12-5	few	12	TRBJ1-5	TGTGCTAGTGGTACGGGGAATCAGCCCCAGCATTTT	CASGTGNQPQHF
.	TRBV5-5	few	15	TRBJ2-1	TGTGCCAGCAGCTTGTTCAAGCGGACCCACAATGAGCAGTTCTTC	CASSLFKRTHNEQFF
.	TRBV7-9	few	17	TRBJ1-2	TGTGCCAGCAGCCGGCCGTGGGAAGGATCAACTAACTATGGCTACACCTTC	CASSRPWEGSTNYGYTF
.	TRBV20-1	few	14	TRBJ2-2	TGCAGTGCTTATCAAACAGGTCTTTCCGGGGAGCTGTTTTTT	CSAYQTGLSGELFF
.	TRBV12-3/TRBV12-4	once	15	TRBJ2-7	TGTGCCAGCAGTTTTGACGTTGAGAGCTCCTACGAGCAGTACTTC	CASSFDVESSYEQYF
.	TRBV5-1	.	16	TRBJ2-3	TGCGCCAGCAGCTGGGAAGTGGCGGACCAGTCAGATACGCAGTATTTT	CASSWEVADQSDTQYF